What follows is one TCR beta chain and its context. V gave up 0 bases and J gave up 6 bases, with 7 bases separating them. This CDR3 contains 14 residues. Germline V CDR1 and CDR2: SGHRS, YFSETQ. Clones were sequenced by immunoSEQ multiplex PCR, and TCRdb holds only the in-frame ones, with some missing. The sample includes a few hundred thousand clones, about 83% of them seen just once. The sample comes from a study of blood T cell repertoires in COVID-19. Study at large: Sites in the United States, Italy and Spain provided acute and convalescent COVID-19 samples.

The J gene is TRBJ1-6, the V gene TRBV5-1; possible D gene TRBD1, 6 bases. This TCR was sampled from a man older than 75 with acute or convalescent COVID-19. The sequencing sample was made of peripheral blood. CDR3 protein: CASSLARGNSPLHF. In DNA form, the CDR3 reads TGCGCCAGCAGCTTGGCCAGGGGTAATTCACCCCTCCACTTT.